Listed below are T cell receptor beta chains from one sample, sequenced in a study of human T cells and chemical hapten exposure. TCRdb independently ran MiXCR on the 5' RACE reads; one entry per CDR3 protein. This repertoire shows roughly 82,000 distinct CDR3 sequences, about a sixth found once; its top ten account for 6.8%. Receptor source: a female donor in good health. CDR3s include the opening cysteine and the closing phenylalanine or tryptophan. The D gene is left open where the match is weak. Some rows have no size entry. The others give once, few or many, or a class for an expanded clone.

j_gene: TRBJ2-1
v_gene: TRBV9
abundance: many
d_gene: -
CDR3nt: TGTGCCAGCAGCACTTACTACAATGAGCAGTTCTTC
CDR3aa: CASSTYYNEQFF

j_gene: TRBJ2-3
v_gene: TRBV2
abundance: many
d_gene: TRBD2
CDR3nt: TGTGCCACTAGCGGGAGGGCCTATGTGCAGTATTTT
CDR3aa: CATSGRAYVQYF

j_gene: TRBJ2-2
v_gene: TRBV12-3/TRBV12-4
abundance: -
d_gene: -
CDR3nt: TGTGCCAGCAGACAGGCCGGGGAGCTGTTTTTT
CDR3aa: CASRQAGELFF

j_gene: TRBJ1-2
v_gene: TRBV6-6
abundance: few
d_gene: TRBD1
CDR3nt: TGTGCCAGCAGTTATGGGACAGGGGTCGCTGGCTACACCTTC
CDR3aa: CASSYGTGVAGYTF

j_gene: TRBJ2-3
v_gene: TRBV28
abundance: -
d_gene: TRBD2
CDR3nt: TGTGCCAGCAGAGAGCCAACTAGCGGGAGATCTACAGATACGCAGTATTTT
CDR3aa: CASREPTSGRSTDTQYF

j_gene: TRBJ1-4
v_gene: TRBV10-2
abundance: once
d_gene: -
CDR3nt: TGCGCCAGCAGTCTGGGAACAGATGGACAAGAAAAACTGTTTTTT
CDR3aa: CASSLGTDGQEKLFF

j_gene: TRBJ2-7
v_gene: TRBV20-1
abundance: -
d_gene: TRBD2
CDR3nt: TGCAGTGCTTCCGAGGGAAGCGGGGGGGCGAGCGAGCAGTACTTC
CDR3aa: CSASEGSGGASEQYF

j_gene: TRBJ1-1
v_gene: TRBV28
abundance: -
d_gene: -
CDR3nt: TGTGCCAGCAGTCTCAGACGGGACACTGAAGCTTTCTTT
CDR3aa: CASSLRRDTEAFF

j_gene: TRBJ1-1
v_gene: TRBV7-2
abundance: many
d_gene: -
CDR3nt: TGTGCCAGCAGCACAGGGACCAACACTGAAGCTTTCTTT
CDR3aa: CASSTGTNTEAFF

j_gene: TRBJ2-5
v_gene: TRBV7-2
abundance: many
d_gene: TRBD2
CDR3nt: TGTGCCAGCAGCTTAGGTCTACTAGCGGGAGCGTATGAGACCCAGTACTTC
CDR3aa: CASSLGLLAGAYETQYF

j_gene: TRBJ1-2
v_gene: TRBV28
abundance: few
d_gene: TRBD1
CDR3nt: TGTGCCAGCAGTCTTCCACAGGGGGCCCTGGTTTACACCTTC
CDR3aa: CASSLPQGALVYTF

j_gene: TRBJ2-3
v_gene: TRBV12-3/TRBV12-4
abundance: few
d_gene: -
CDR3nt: TGTGCCAGCAGTATAATAACTAGCAACGGGTGGGATACGCAGTATTTT
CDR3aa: CASSIITSNGWDTQYF

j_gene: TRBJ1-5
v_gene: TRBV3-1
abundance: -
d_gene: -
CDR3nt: TGTGCCAGCAGCCAAGCCGGGGCAGGGAGAAGCAATCAGCCCCAGCATTTT
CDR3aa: CASSQAGAGRSNQPQHF

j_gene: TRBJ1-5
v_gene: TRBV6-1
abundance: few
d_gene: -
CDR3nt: TGTGCCAGCAGTGCAGTTTTTCCCAGGCAAAGACGGCCCCAGCATTTT
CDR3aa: CASSAVFPRQRRPQHF

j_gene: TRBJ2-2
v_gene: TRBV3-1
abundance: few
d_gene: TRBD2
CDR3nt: TGTGCCAGCAGCCAAGATCTTGGTCTAGCGGGAGGGCCGGGCACCGGGGAGCTGTTTTTT
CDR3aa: CASSQDLGLAGGPGTGELFF

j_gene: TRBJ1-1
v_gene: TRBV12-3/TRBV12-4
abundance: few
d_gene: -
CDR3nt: TGTGCCAGCAGTTTATTGCTGAACACTGAAGCTTTCTTT
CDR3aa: CASSLLLNTEAFF

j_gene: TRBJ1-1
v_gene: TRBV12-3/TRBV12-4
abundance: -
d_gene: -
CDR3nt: TGTGCCAGCAGTCCTCGGAGGGGGGTCCTCTTGAACACTGAAGCTTTCTTT
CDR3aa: CASSPRRGVLLNTEAFF

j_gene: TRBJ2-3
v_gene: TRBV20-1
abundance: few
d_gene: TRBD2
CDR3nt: TGCAGTGCTACTTACGGGACTACCGTACCCACAGATACGCAGTATTTT
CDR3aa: CSATYGTTVPTDTQYF

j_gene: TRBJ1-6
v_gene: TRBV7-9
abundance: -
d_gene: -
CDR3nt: TGTGCCAGCAGCTTAGAACAGGGAGTTTCACCCCTCCACTTT
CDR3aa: CASSLEQGVSPLHF

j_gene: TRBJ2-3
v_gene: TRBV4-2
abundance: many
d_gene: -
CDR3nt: TGTGCCAGCAGCCCGAAACTGGCCCCTGGGTCAGATACGCAGTATTTT
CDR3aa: CASSPKLAPGSDTQYF

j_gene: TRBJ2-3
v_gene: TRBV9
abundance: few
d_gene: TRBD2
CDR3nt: TGTGCCAGCAGCGGCACTAGCGGGGGGTTGGATACGCAGTATTTT
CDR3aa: CASSGTSGGLDTQYF

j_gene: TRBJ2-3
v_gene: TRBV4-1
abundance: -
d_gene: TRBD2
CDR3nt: TGCGCCAGCAGCCGAGGACTAGCCGGTAGCACAGATACGCAGTATTTT
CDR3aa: CASSRGLAGSTDTQYF

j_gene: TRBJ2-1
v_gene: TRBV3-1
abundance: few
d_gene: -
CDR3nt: TGTGCCAGCAGTCAAGGGTTAAGCTCCTACAATGAGCAGTTCTTC
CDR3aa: CASSQGLSSYNEQFF

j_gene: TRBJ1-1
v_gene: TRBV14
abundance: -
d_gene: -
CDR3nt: TGTGCCAGCAGCCAAGTTGTTGGGGGGAACACTGAAGCTTTCTTT
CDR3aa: CASSQVVGGNTEAFF

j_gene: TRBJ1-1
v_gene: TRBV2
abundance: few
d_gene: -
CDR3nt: TGTGCCAGCAGTGTCAACATGAACACTGAAGCTTTCTTT
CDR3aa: CASSVNMNTEAFF

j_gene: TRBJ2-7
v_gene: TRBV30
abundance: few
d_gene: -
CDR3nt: TGTGCCTGGATCCCTAGGGGGAGGGGTTACGAGCAGTACTTC
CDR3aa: CAWIPRGRGYEQYF

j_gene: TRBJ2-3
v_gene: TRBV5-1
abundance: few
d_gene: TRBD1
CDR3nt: TGCGCCAGCAGCGGGACAGGTTCTTATACGCAGTATTTT
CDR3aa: CASSGTGSYTQYF

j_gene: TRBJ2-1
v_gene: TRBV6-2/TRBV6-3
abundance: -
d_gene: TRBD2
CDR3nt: TGTGCCAGCAGTAATAGGGCGGGGGTGATCTACAATGAGCAGTTCTTC
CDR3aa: CASSNRAGVIYNEQFF

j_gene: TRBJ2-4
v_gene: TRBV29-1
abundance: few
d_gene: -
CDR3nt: TGCAGCGGCTCCTGGGGGCAAGTGGCCAAAAACATTCAGTACTTC
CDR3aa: CSGSWGQVAKNIQYF

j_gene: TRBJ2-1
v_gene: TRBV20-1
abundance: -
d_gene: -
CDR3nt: TGCAGTGCCCTCCGACCCAGGGTAGGTGAGCAGTTCTTC
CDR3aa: CSALRPRVGEQFF

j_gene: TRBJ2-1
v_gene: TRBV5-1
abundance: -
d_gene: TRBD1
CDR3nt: TGCGCCAGCAGCTTGAGGGCAGGGGGTGAAGCTGAGCAGTTCTTC
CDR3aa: CASSLRAGGEAEQFF

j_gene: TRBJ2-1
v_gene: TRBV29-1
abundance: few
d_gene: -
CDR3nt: TGCAGCGTTGCCCGCACATACAATGAGCAGTTCTTC
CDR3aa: CSVARTYNEQFF

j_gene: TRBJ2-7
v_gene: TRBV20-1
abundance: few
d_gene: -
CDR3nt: TGCAGTGCCCCGGTAGGGATTGGGGCCCCTGCTGGGGAGCAGTACTTC
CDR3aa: CSAPVGIGAPAGEQYF

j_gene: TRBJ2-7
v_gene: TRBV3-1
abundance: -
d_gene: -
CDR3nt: TGTGCCAGCAGCCAAGAAGCCGCCGCCAGATCTAGCTCCTACGAGCAGTACTTC
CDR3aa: CASSQEAAARSSSYEQYF

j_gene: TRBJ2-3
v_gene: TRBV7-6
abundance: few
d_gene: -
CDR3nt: TGTGCCAGCAGCTCAGAGTCACTCACGCAGTATTTT
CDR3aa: CASSSESLTQYF

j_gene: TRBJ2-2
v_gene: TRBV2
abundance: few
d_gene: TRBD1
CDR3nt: TGTGCCAGCACCCCGGGACAGGGAGGCACCGGGGAGCTGTTTTTT
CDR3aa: CASTPGQGGTGELFF

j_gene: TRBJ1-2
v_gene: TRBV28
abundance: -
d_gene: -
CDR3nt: TGTGCCAGCAGGAGTTCAGGGACTCTTGCCCACTATGGCTACACCTTC
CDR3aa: CASRSSGTLAHYGYTF

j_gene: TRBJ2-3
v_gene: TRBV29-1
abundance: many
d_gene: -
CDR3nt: TGCAGCGTGGGCGGGAGGGGGACAGGAGATACGCAGTATTTT
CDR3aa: CSVGGRGTGDTQYF

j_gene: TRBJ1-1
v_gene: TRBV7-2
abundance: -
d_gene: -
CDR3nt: TGTGCCAGCAGCTTAGCGGGGCCGGGGACTGAAGCTTTCTTT
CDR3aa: CASSLAGPGTEAFF

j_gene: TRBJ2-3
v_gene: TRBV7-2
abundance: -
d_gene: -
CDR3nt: TGTGCCAGCAGCTTAGAGTGGGGGGCAGGCACAGATACGCAGTATTTT
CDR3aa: CASSLEWGAGTDTQYF

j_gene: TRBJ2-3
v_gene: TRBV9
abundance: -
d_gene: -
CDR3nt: TGTGCCAGCAGCCCCCTCGGGACTGCCGATACGCAGTATTTT
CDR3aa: CASSPLGTADTQYF

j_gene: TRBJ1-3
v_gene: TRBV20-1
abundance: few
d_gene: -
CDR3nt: TGCAGTGCTTCGAGGACACACCTGGAGAACACCATATATTTT
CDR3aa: CSASRTHLENTIYF

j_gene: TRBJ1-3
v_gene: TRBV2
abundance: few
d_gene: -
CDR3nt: TGTGCCAGCAGTGACGGATATCTCTCTGGAAACACCATATATTTT
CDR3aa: CASSDGYLSGNTIYF

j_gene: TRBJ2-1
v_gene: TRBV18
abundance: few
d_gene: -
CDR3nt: TGTGCCAGCTCACCTCAGGGATGGAATGAGCAGTTCTTC
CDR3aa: CASSPQGWNEQFF

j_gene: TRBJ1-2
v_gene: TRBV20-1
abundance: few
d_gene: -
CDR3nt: TGCAGTGCTAGTGTCCCGTTGGGTGGAAAATATGGCTACACCTTC
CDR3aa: CSASVPLGGKYGYTF

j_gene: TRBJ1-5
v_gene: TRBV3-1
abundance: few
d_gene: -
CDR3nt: TGTGCCAGCAGCCAAGTGAGTCGTCGCAATCAGCCCCAGCATTTT
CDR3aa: CASSQVSRRNQPQHF

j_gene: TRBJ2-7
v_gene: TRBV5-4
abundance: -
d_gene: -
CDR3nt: TGTGCCAGCAGCTTGAGGGACGCAGGCTACGAGCAGTACTTC
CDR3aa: CASSLRDAGYEQYF

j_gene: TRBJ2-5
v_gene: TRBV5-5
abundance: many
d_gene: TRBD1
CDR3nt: TGTGCCAGCAGCCCACCGGGGACAGGGGGGGAGACCCAGTACTTC
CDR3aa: CASSPPGTGGETQYF

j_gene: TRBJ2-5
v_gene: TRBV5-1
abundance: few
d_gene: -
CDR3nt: TGCGCCAGCAGCTTGGCCCAGGTTTCGGAGACCCAGTACTTC
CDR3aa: CASSLAQVSETQYF

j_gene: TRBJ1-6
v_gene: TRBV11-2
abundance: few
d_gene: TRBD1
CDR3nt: TGTGCCAGCAGCTTAGAAGGGGACAGGAATAATTCACCCCTCCACTTT
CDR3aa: CASSLEGDRNNSPLHF

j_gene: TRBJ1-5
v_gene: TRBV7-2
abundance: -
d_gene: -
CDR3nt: TGTGCCAGCAGCTTAGCAGGCCCCAATCAGCCCCAGCATTTT
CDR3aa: CASSLAGPNQPQHF

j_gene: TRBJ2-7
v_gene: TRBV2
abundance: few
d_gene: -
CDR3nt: TGTGCCAGCAACCGGGACGCACTGGCCTACGAGCAGTACTTC
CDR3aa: CASNRDALAYEQYF

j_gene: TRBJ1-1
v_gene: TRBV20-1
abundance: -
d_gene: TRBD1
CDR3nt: TGCAGTGCTAATCAGGGGGCCGCGGCCACTGAAGCTTTCTTT
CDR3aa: CSANQGAAATEAFF

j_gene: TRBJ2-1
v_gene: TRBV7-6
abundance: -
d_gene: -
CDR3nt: TGTGCCAGCAGCTTAAACGGGATCTACAATGAGCAGTTCTTC
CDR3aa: CASSLNGIYNEQFF

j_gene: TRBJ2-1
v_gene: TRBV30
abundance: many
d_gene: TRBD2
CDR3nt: TGTGCCTGGATCCTGACTAGCGGGAGGGGCAATGAGCAGTTCTTC
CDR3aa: CAWILTSGRGNEQFF